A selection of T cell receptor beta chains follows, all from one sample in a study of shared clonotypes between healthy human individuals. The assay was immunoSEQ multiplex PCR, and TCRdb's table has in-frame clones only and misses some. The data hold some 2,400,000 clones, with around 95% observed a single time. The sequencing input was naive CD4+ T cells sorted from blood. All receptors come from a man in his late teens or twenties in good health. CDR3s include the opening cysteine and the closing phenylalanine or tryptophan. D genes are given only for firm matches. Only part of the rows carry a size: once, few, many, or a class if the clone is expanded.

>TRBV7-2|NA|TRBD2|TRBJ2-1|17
TGTGCCAGCAGCCGTAGCGGGGGGGCCGTCACCTACAATGAGCAGTTCTTC
CASSRSGGAVTYNEQFF
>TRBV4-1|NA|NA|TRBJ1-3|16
TGCGCCAGCAGCCAAGGCCCTACAGGAGCCGGAAACACCATATATTTT
CASSQGPTGAGNTIYF
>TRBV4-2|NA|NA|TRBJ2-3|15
TGTGCCAGCAGCCAAGAGACCCAGGGGACAGATACGCAGTATTTT
CASSQETQGTDTQYF
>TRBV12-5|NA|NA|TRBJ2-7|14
TGTGCTAGTGGCCATAAGGACAGTTCCTACGAGCAGTACTTC
CASGHKDSSYEQYF
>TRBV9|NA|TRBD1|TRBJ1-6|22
TGTGCCAGCAGCGTAGAGGGGATGGGGCACAGGGGGTCCAGCTCCTATAATTCACCCCTCCACTTT
CASSVEGMGHRGSSSYNSPLHF
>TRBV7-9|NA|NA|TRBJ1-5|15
TGTGCCAGCAGCTTAGGGGCAGCCGATAATCAGCCCCAGCATTTT
CASSLGAADNQPQHF
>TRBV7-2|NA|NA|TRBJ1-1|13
TGTGCCAGCAGGTTCCTTCTTAACACTGAAGCTTTCTTT
CASRFLLNTEAFF
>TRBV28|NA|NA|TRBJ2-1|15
TGTGCCAGCAGTCAAGCTGGGGGTTCCTACAATGAGCAGTTCTTC
CASSQAGGSYNEQFF
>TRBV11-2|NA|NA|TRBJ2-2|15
TGTGCCAGCAGCTTTAGCGGCTTGAACACCGGGGAGCTGTTTTTT
CASSFSGLNTGELFF
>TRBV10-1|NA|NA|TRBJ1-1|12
TGCGCCAGCAGTGAGTCGGACGGAGGAGCTTTCTTT
CASSESDGGAFF
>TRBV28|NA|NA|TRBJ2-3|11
TGTGCCAGTACAGACACAGATACGCAGTATTTT
CASTDTDTQYF
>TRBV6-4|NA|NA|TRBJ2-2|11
TGTGCCAGCAGTGTTCCCGGAGGGCTGTTTTTT
CASSVPGGLFF
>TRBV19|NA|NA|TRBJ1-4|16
TGTGCCAGTAGTATAGATCATGGGACCGGAAGAGAAAAACTGTTTTTT
CASSIDHGTGREKLFF
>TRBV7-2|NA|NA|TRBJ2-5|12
TGTGCCAGCAGCCGACTGCAAGAGACCCAGTACTTC
CASSRLQETQYF
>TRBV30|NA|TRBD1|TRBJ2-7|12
TGTGCCTGGAGTGAGGGGGCCAACGAGCAGTACTTC
CAWSEGANEQYF
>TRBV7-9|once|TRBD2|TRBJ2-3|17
TGTGCCAGCAGCTTAGGATCTAGCGGGGGAGTCGCAGATACGCAGTATTTT
CASSLGSSGGVADTQYF
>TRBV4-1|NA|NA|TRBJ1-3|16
TGCGCCAGCAGCCAATATGGGACCGACTCTGGAAACACCATATATTTT
CASSQYGTDSGNTIYF
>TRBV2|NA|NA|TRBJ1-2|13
TGTGCCGCCAGCGTCGCACAGAACTATGGCTACACCTTC
CAASVAQNYGYTF
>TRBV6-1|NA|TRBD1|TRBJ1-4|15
TGTGCCAGCAGTGAAATGGGCAGGGGGCATGAAAAACTGTTTTTT
CASSEMGRGHEKLFF
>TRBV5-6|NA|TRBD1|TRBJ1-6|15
TGTGCCAGCAGCGGCACGACAGGGGTCAGGTCACCCCTCCACTTT
CASSGTTGVRSPLHF
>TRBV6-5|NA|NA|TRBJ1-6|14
TGTGCCAGCATGCGGGGTAAAGATAATTCACCCCTCCACTTT
CASMRGKDNSPLHF
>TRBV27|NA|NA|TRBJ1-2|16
TGTGCCAGCAGTTTAAAAGGGACGGTCAAAAACTATGGCTACACCTTC
CASSLKGTVKNYGYTF
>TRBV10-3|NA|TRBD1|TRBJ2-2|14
TGTGCCATCAGGGGACAGGGGGCAACCGGGGAGCTGTTTTTT
CAIRGQGATGELFF
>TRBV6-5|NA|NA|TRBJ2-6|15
TGTGCCAGCAGTTCTGGGGGCGCTGGGGCCAACGTCCTGACTTTC
CASSSGGAGANVLTF
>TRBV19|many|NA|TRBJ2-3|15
TGTGCCAGTAGTACGATCCGCGGAGGGCCGGATACGCAGTATTTT
CASSTIRGGPDTQYF
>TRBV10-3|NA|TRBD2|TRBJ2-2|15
TGTGCCATCACTCGGGAAGCGGGGGCAACCGGGGAGCTGTTTTTT
CAITREAGATGELFF
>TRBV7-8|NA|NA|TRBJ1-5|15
TGTGCCAGCAGCTTAGACAGGGTCGGCAATCAGCCCCAGCATTTT
CASSLDRVGNQPQHF
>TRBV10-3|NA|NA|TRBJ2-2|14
TGTGCCATCAGTGAGACCCTTAACACCGGGGAGCTGTTTTTT
CAISETLNTGELFF
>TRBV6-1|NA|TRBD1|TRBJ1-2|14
TGTGCCAGCAGGAGGACAGGGGGCGCGGTTGGCTACACCTTC
CASRRTGGAVGYTF
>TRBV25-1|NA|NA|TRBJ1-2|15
TGTGCCAGCAGTGAATCGGGAGGGATTGGCTATGGCTACACCTTC
CASSESGGIGYGYTF
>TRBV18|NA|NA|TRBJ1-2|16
TGTGCCAGCTCACCACGGGACACCCAAGCTAACTATGGCTACACCTTC
CASSPRDTQANYGYTF
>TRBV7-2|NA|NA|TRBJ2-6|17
TGTGCCAGCAGCTTAGTCGGGGGATCTGCTGGGGCCAACGTCCTGACTTTC
CASSLVGGSAGANVLTF
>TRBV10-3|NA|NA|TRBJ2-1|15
TGTGCCATCAGTACATCAGGGCTCTCCTACAATGAGCAGTTCTTC
CAISTSGLSYNEQFF
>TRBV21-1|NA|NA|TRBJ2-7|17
TGTGCCAGCAGCAAAGAAGATCCAGGAGGGCCCTTTGGAGAGCAGTACTTC
CASSKEDPGGPFGEQYF
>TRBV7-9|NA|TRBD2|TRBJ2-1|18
TGTGCCAGCAGCCTAGGGACTAGCGGGAAGAGCTCCTACAATGAGCAGTTCTTC
CASSLGTSGKSSYNEQFF
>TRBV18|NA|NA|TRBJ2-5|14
TGTGCCAGCTCACCAAGGCAATACCAAGAGACCCAGTACTTC
CASSPRQYQETQYF
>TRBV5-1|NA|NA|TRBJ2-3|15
TGCGCCAGCAGCTTACGGACAGCTAGCACAGATACGCAGTATTTT
CASSLRTASTDTQYF
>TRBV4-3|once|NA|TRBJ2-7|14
TGCGCCAGCAGCCAAGATTTAAGTTCCTACGAGCAGTACTTC
CASSQDLSSYEQYF
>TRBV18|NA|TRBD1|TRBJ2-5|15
TGTGCCAGCTCACCGAGACAGGGATCCCAAGAGACCCAGTACTTC
CASSPRQGSQETQYF
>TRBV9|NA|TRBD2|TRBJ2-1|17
TGTGCCAGCAGCACCGCGGGAGCGGAGTACTCCTACAATGAGCAGTTCTTC
CASSTAGAEYSYNEQFF
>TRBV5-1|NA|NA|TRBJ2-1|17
TGCGCCAGCAGCTTGTGGGGCAGGAAAAGCTCCTACAATGAGCAGTTCTTC
CASSLWGRKSSYNEQFF
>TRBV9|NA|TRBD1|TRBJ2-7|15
TGTGCCAGCAGCGTAGGGGGGACAGGTTACTACGAGCAGTACTTC
CASSVGGTGYYEQYF
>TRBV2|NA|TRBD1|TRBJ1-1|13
TGTGCCAGCAGGTCAGGGGGCGGGACTGAAGCTTTCTTT
CASRSGGGTEAFF
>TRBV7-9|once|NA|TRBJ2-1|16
TGTGCCAGCAGGTCGTTAGAAGCGTCCACCTACAATGAGCAGTTCTTC
CASRSLEASTYNEQFF
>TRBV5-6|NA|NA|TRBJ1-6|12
TGTGCCAGCAGCTTGGAAAATTCACCCCTCCACTTT
CASSLENSPLHF
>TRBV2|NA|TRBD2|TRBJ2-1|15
TGTGCCAGCAGGGAGACTAGCGGGAGTGGAAGTGAGCAGTTCTTC
CASRETSGSGSEQFF